The present TCR beta chain was sequenced within a study of CD8 T cells in Susac syndrome. With random hexamers, reverse transcription was performed on roughly 0.5 to 1 ug of RNA. TCRdb called the immunoSEQ multiplex PCR reads again in MiXCR, with one record for every CDR3 protein. The sample gives about 110,000 distinct CDR3 sequences, roughly 95% of which show up once; 0.096% is in the top ten. Germline CDR1 SGHDN, CDR2 FVKESK. CDR3 size: 15 residues. Germline trimming cut 5 bases from V and 10 bases from J; bases unmatched to any gene: 6. This clonotype was recorded once. This chain connects TRBV14 to TRBJ2-1, with 15 bases fitting TRBD2. The source of this sequence is a human donor in good health. Sequencing input: CD4+ T cells from PBMCs. The CDR3 DNA reads as TGTGCCAGCAGCGACTTGGGACTAGCGGGAGGCGAGCAGTTCTTC. It yields the protein CASSDLGLAGGEQFF.